This TCR beta chain was retrieved from a study of blood T cells in healthy people across ages. The V and J ends lost 0 bases and 4 bases respectively, with 5 bases between them. CDR3 length: 13 amino acids. Germline assignment: CDR1 SGDLS and CDR2 YYNGEE. General study points: Investigators viewed diversity estimates from one million T cells as underestimates, the study reported.

Alongside a J-beta primer mix, a sample-barcoded 5' primer served in a second PCR lasting about 7 to 12 cycles. Researchers report that each sample yielded at least 3 million CDR3-containing paired-end reads. TCRdb ran MiXCR on the 5' RACE reads and lists one entry per CDR3 protein. The sample has approximately 800,000 distinct CDR3 sequences, roughly 25% seen once. This clonotype was counted a few times. Its antigen remains unidentified. This sample was also put to use in a study of T cells of mothers and their children.

This clonotype was obtained from a boy younger than 18 in good health. The sequenced material came from blood. The gene calls are TRBV9 and TRBJ1-5; D remains unclear. CDR3 DNA: TGTGCCAGCAGCGTAGATGGGAATCAGCCCCAGCATTTT. Translated, it gives CASSVDGNQPQHF.